This TCR beta chain was obtained from a study of blood T cell repertoires in COVID-19. Study context: Sources were T cells, B-cell-depleted T cells, or PBMCs; the material itself was cDNA or gDNA.

CDR1 and CDR2 (germline): SQVTM, ANQGSEA. V dropped 4 bases and J dropped 6; count of bases not matched to a gene: 5. The CDR3 extends over 12 amino acids. As processed by the authors: Amplified reference gene primers provided the basis for estimating nucleated cell counts. Method: immunoSEQ multiplex PCR; TCRdb's copy keeps in-frame clones and lacks some. V and J calls and clone size are those listed in that table; D and trimming were worked out from the DNA. In the table there are 100,000 or so clones, roughly 90% of which are singletons. The receptor comes from a man in his sixties with acute or convalescent COVID-19. The J gene is TRBJ1-2, the V gene TRBV29-1; 7 nucleotides agree with TRBD1. The sample taken for sequencing was peripheral blood. The DNA of the CDR3 is TGCAGCGTTGCCGATAGGGGGCATGGCTACACCTTC. Translated, it gives CSVADRGHGYTF.